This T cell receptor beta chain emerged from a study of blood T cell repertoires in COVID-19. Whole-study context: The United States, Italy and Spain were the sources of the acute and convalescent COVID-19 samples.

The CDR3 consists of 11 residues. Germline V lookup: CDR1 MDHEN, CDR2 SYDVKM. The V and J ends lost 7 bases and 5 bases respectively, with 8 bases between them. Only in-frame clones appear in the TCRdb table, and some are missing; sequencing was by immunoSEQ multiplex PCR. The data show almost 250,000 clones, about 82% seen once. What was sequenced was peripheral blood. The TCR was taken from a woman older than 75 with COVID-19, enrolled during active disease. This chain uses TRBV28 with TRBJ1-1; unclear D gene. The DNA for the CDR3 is TGTGCCAGCATAAGCGGTACTGAAGCTTTCTTT. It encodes CASISGTEAFF.